These T cell receptor beta chains were read from a single sample in a study of Ad26.COV2.S vaccination and SARS-CoV-2 variants. Sequenced by immunoSEQ multiplex PCR; TCRdb stores in-frame clones only, minus some. In the table there are fewer than 400,000 clones, about 91% of which are singletons. The sequencing here drew on peripheral blood, taken in a trial of Ad26.COV2.S vaccine versus placebo. These receptors were obtained from a person between 18 and 59 years old who received the Ad26.COV2.S COVID-19 vaccine or a placebo. Each CDR3 is given with its conserved first and last residue. D genes are given only for firm matches. Only some rows state a clone size, as once, few, many or a class for expanded clones.

J gene,D gene,clone size,V gene,CDR3 DNA,CDR3 protein
TRBJ2-2,.,.,TRBV5-1,TGCGCCAGCAGCACAGGACAGCCCGGGGAGCTGTTTTTT,CASSTGQPGELFF
TRBJ2-2,.,.,TRBV28,TGTGCCAGCAGCTCCCTGGGGACCGGGGAGCTGTTTTTT,CASSSLGTGELFF
TRBJ2-7,.,.,TRBV5-1,TGCGCCAGCAGCTCCAAGGGGTCGGGGCCACCCTCCTACGAGCAGTACTTC,CASSSKGSGPPSYEQYF
TRBJ1-1,.,.,TRBV7-2,TGTGCCAGCAGCTTTGGGAGGACTGAAGCTTTCTTT,CASSFGRTEAFF
TRBJ2-3,.,.,TRBV5-1,TGCGCCAGCAGCTACAGGGTTAACGCAGATACGCAGTATTTT,CASSYRVNADTQYF
TRBJ2-7,TRBD1,.,TRBV6-1,TGTGCCAGCAGTGTCCGTCTGCCCCGGGACCTAGTACAGGGGGAGCAGTACTTC,CASSVRLPRDLVQGEQYF
TRBJ2-5,TRBD2,.,TRBV11-3,TGTGCCAGCAGAAGGTCTAGCGGACCCCAAGAGACCCAGTACTTC,CASRRSSGPQETQYF
TRBJ2-7,TRBD2,.,TRBV6-5,TGTGCCAGCAGTTCACTAGCGGCGGGCGAGCAGTACTTC,CASSSLAAGEQYF
TRBJ1-4,.,.,TRBV15,TGTGCCACCAGCAGAGGGCGGGGGGCAAGAGAAAAACTGTTTTTT,CATSRGRGAREKLFF
TRBJ1-3,.,once,TRBV9,TGTGCCAGCAGCCAACAAATCGACAGTTACGTCTCTGGAAACACCATATATTTT,CASSQQIDSYVSGNTIYF
TRBJ2-5,.,.,TRBV19,TGTGCCAGTAGTACCCCCGGGGGCTGGGAGACCCAGTACTTC,CASSTPGGWETQYF
TRBJ1-4,TRBD1,.,TRBV10-3,TGTGCCATCAGGCCGGGACAGGCGATCGATGAAAAACTGTTTTTT,CAIRPGQAIDEKLFF
TRBJ1-1,.,once,TRBV7-9,TGTGCCAGCAGCTCCGGGGGGATGAACACTGAAGCTTTCTTT,CASSSGGMNTEAFF
TRBJ2-3,.,few,TRBV11-3,TGTGCCAGCAGCCGGGGACCGCGTGGAGATACGCAGTATTTT,CASSRGPRGDTQYF
TRBJ1-1,.,once,TRBV28,TGTGCCAGCAGTTTTGGAGGGAACACTGAAGCTTTCTTT,CASSFGGNTEAFF
TRBJ1-2,.,.,TRBV20-1,TGCAGTGCTAGTAGGCAGCTCTATGGCTACACCTTC,CSASRQLYGYTF